One and the same sample provided the 22 T cell receptor beta chains below, sequenced in a study of blood T cell repertoires in COVID-19. Clones were sequenced by immunoSEQ multiplex PCR, and TCRdb holds only the in-frame ones, with some missing. Of about 530,000 clones in the sample, 85% to 90% were seen once. The sequenced material came from peripheral blood. These receptors came from a woman aged 50 to 65 with COVID-19, enrolled during active disease.

Remarks on this clone: One end of the junction varies from germline; a read error may be responsible. The chain recombines TRBV4-1 with TRBJ2-7; TRBD2 aligns across 13 bases. CDR1 is MGHRA, CDR2 YSYEKL, per germline. This CDR3 has 15 residues. CDR3 protein: CASREGTSGVRLGHF. CDR3 bases: TGCGCCAGCAGGGAGGGGACTAGCGGGGTCCGTCTTGGGCACTTC.

The rearrangement joins TRBV19 to TRBJ2-7; D uncertain. Germline loops: CDR1 LNHDA, CDR2 SQIVND (reference sequence). The CDR3 loop spans 14 amino acids. Trimming left V 5 bases short and J 3 bases short, with 14 bases between. Written as DNA, the CDR3 is TGTGCCAGTAGTCCCAGTAATTTCTTCTACGAGCAGTACTTC. It yields the protein CASSPSNFFYEQYF.

This chain links TRBV27 with TRBJ1-6; D is unclear. The germline CDR1 and CDR2 sequences are MNHEY and SMNVEV (reference sequence). The ends were cut back, 7 bases at V and 0 bases at J, with 10 bases in the middle. There are 15 residues in the CDR3. CDR3 loop: CASMVMSSYNSPLHF. Written as DNA, the CDR3 is TGTGCCAGCATGGTTATGAGCTCCTATAATTCACCCCTCCACTTT.

The rearrangement links TRBV10-3 to TRBJ1-2, with D possibly matching TRBD1 (5 bases). Germline values: CDR1 ENHRY, CDR2 SYGVKD. CDR3 length: 16 amino acids. Deletions cut 2 bases from V and 2 bases from J, with 15 bases between. The DNA of the CDR3 is TGTGCCATCAGTGAGCAGGGAGGAAACTACAACTATGGCTACACCTTC. Translated: CAISEQGGNYNYGYTF.

A few counts support this clone. CDR3 amino acids: CASSPPGTGVRAEAFF. DNA of the CDR3: TGTGCCAGCAGCCCCCCCGGGACAGGGGTAAGGGCTGAAGCTTTCTTT. V is TRBV7-9 and J is TRBJ1-1; 10 nucleotides line up with TRBD1. The CDR3 has 16 amino acids. CDR1 and CDR2 (germline): SEHNR, FQNEAQ (reference sequence). With 5 bases clipped from V and 6 bases from J, the junction kept 12 bases outside the gene matches.

The chain is built from TRBV24-1 and TRBJ2-3; 12 bases map to TRBD2. Germline V CDR1 and CDR2: KGHDR, SFDVKD. The CDR3 is 15 residues long. Trimming cost V 4 bases and J 4 bases; bases outside gene matches: 2. The CDR3 here is CATSDLAGGPDTQYF. The CDR3 DNA sequence: TGTGCCACCAGTGACCTAGCGGGGGGGCCAGATACGCAGTATTTT.

V gene TRBV5-1 combines with J gene TRBJ1-2, with D tentatively TRBD1 (6 bases). Germline V CDR1 and CDR2: SGHRS, YFSETQ. This CDR3 has 13 amino acids. Trimming left V 0 bases short and J 8 bases short, with 11 bases between. CDR3 protein: CASSLGQEWGYTF. For the CDR3, the DNA is TGCGCCAGCAGCTTGGGACAGGAATGGGGCTACACCTTC.

The rearrangement joins TRBV4-1 to TRBJ2-3; 12 bases line up with TRBD2. Germline CDR1 and CDR2: MGHRA and YSYEKL. The CDR3 runs to 17 residues. V was clipped by 3 bases and J by 2 bases; unmatched bases: 6. The CDR3 nucleotides read TGCGCCAGCAGCCAGGCACTAGCGGGGGGTCTCACAGATACGCAGTATTTT. Encoded protein: CASSQALAGGLTDTQYF.

V gene TRBV11-2 combines with J gene TRBJ2-7; D may be TRBD1 (6 bases). V was trimmed by 3 bases and J by 2 bases, leaving 14 bases between them. This CDR3 spans 15 amino acids. Germline lookup yields CDR1 SGHAT and CDR2 FQNNGV. The CDR3 DNA follows: TGTGCCAGCAGCTTGGGACACACGTCAACCTACGAGCAGTACTTC. This gives the protein CASSLGHTSTYEQYF.

This chain links TRBV12-3 or TRBV12-4 with TRBJ2-7; the match to TRBD1 covers 7 bases. CDR3 length: 13 residues. Trimming cost V 7 bases and J 3 bases; bases outside gene matches: 6. CDR3 loop: CASTRDRYYEQYF. As DNA, the CDR3 is TGTGCCAGCACCCGGGACAGATACTACGAGCAGTACTTC.

The V gene is TRBV4-1, the J gene TRBJ1-6; TRBD1 is a possible D gene (5 bases). The CDR3 runs 14 residues. Looked up from germline, CDR1 is MGHRA and CDR2 is YSYEKL. V was clipped by 6 bases and J by 6 bases, with 12 bases between them. The CDR3 loop is CASSLQELNSPLHF. In DNA, the CDR3 is TGCGCCAGCAGTCTACAGGAACTTAATTCACCCCTCCACTTT.

The rearrangement uses TRBV7-2 and TRBJ1-2; D possibly corresponds to TRBD1 (5 bases). V lost 1 base and J 2 bases, leaving 11 bases between the germline ends. The CDR3 extends over 15 amino acids. Per the germline V gene, CDR1 is SGHTA and CDR2 is FQGNSA. The CDR3 DNA reads TGTGCCAGCAGCTTAGAGGCCAGGGCGAACTATGGCTACACCTTC. It encodes CASSLEARANYGYTF.

This rearrangement joins TRBV10-3 to TRBJ2-2; D possibly corresponds to TRBD1 (5 bases). V shed 6 bases and J shed 4 bases, with 12 bases lying between them. Germline assignment: CDR1 ENHRY and CDR2 SYGVKD. The CDR3 runs 14 residues. The chain's CDR3 is CAIRQTVGTGELFF. In DNA form, the CDR3 reads TGTGCCATCAGGCAGACAGTTGGCACCGGGGAGCTGTTTTTT.

The V and J genes are TRBV9 and TRBJ2-1; D may be TRBD1 (6 bases). Germline V CDR1 and CDR2: SGDLS, YYNGEE. V lost 4 bases and J lost 7, with 6 bases in between. This CDR3 is built from 11 residues. The CDR3 nucleotides are TGTGCCAGCAGCACAGGGAATGAGCAGTTCTTC. It specifies CASSTGNEQFF. Full variable domain (rest looked up from reference TRBV9 and TRBJ2-1): DSGVTQTPKHLITATGQRVTLRCSPRSGDLSVYWYQQSLDQGLQFLIQYYNGEERAKGNILERFSAQQFPDLHSELNLSSLELGDSALYFCASSTGNEQFFGPGTRLTVL.

About this clone: This CDR3 is also generated by other DNA sequences in the sample. V is TRBV5-1 and J is TRBJ1-1, with D hard to call. The CDR3 covers 14 residues. Germline loops: CDR1 SGHRS, CDR2 YFSETQ. The germline V and J ends were trimmed by 0 bases and 1 base, with 7 bases remaining between them. In nucleotides, the CDR3 is TGCGCCAGCAGCTTGGAAGCGGCGAACACTGAAGCTTTCTTT. It codes for CASSLEAANTEAFF.

The chain combines TRBV13 with TRBJ1-3; D is uncertain. V was cut by 4 bases and J by 2 bases, with 15 bases left in between. Germline lookup yields CDR1 PRHDT and CDR2 FYEKMQ (reference sequence). There are 16 residues in the CDR3. In nucleotides, the CDR3 is TGTGCCAGCAGCTCCCCAAAACGGCAGGCTGGAAACACCATATATTTT. It codes for CASSSPKRQAGNTIYF.

The chain combines TRBV11-3 with TRBJ2-7; possible D gene TRBD1, 6 bases. Deletions cut 1 base from V and 4 bases from J, with 14 bases between. CDR1 and CDR2 from the germline V gene are SGHNT and YENEEA. This CDR3 comprises 15 residues. The CDR3 DNA reads as TGTGCCAGCAGCTTAGGGCAGGGGAATCTGTACGAGCAGTACTTC. Amino acid sequence: CASSLGQGNLYEQYF.

This rearrangement joins TRBV6-5 to TRBJ1-1; no reliable D call. The germline CDR1 and CDR2 sequences are MNHEY and SVGAGI. This CDR3 is built from 11 residues. The V end lost 8 bases, the J end lost 7 bases, and 11 bases lay between the germline ends. CDR3: CASRSVSEAFF. CDR3 DNA: TGTGCCAGCCGCAGCGTCAGTGAAGCTTTCTTT.

The J gene is TRBJ2-2, the V gene TRBV28, with TRBD2 as a possible D gene (5 bases). Germline CDR1 is MDHEN and CDR2 is SYDVKM. V was trimmed by 6 bases and J by 6 bases, leaving 17 bases between them. The length of the CDR3 is 15 residues. CDR3 bases: TGTGCCAGCAGCCCCCACGGGGAGTCGGCCGGGGAGCTGTTTTTT. Protein product: CASSPHGESAGELFF.

A note on this clone: This CDR3 is also generated by other DNA sequences in the sample. The chain uses TRBV29-1 and TRBJ1-4, with 10 bases identical to TRBD1. CDR3 length: 13 amino acids. CDR1 and CDR2 (germline): SQVTM, ANQGSEA. V trimming: 4 bases; J trimming: 5 bases; junction bases outside the gene matches: 1. DNA for the CDR3: TGCAGCGTTGGGACAGGGGGGAATGAAAAACTGTTTTTT. Protein sequence: CSVGTGGNEKLFF.

In this sample, this clone turned up once. This chain connects TRBV5-1 to TRBJ2-5, with 13 positions matching TRBD2. This CDR3 has 16 amino acids. CDR1 is SGHRS, CDR2 YFSETQ, per germline. V lost 4 bases to trimming and J lost 3 bases; unmatched junction nucleotides: 6. The CDR3 spells CASSGLAGVIEETQYF. The CDR3 DNA reads TGCGCCAGCAGCGGACTAGCGGGGGTCATAGAAGAGACCCAGTACTTC.

The V and J genes are TRBV13 and TRBJ1-1; 7 nucleotides line up with TRBD1. V lost 3 bases, J lost 7 bases, and 5 bases stayed unmatched. Germline CDR1 PRHDT, CDR2 FYEKMQ (reference sequence). The CDR3 totals 13 residues. The CDR3 loop is CASSFGRTGEAFF. CDR3 sequence (DNA): TGTGCCAGCAGCTTTGGCCGGACAGGTGAAGCTTTCTTT.